This TCR beta chain is from a study of blood T cell repertoires in COVID-19. Turning to the study itself: Sample material is recorded as cDNA or gDNA derived from T cells, B-cell-depleted T cells, or PBMCs.

The data were produced by immunoSEQ multiplex PCR, yet TCRdb's version contains in-frame clones alone and is incomplete. The sample records some 250,000 clones, around 88% being singletons. Germline V gene lookup returns CDR1 SGHTA and CDR2 FQGNSA. The CDR3 consists of 14 residues. Trimming stripped 8 bases from V and 0 bases from J, with 11 bases between. The chain employs TRBV7-2 and TRBJ2-1, with D possibly being TRBD2 (6 bases). The sample consisted of PBMCs or T cells enriched from blood (not recorded which). This TCR was sampled from a man aged 40-49 years who had recovered from COVID-19. The CDR3 DNA sequence: TGTGCCAGCCTCGCGGGGCCCTCCTACAATGAGCAGTTCTTC. This gives the protein CASLAGPSYNEQFF.